These T cell receptor beta chains were read from a single sample in a study of CDR3 diversity in severe acne. MiXCR, applied by TCRdb to the PCR reads, yields one record per CDR3 protein. The sample holds around 94,000 distinct CDR3 sequences, around 53% seen once. Sequenced: blood. Every receptor here comes from a male donor with acne. Both conserved end residues are part of each CDR3. Only some rows state a clone size, as once, few, many or a class for expanded clones.

cdr3_aa j_call clone_size v_call
CASSGSEETQYF TRBJ2-5 NA TRBV25-1
CATSDPGQGAHYGYTF TRBJ1-2 NA TRBV24-1
CATSVRQGAYEQYF TRBJ2-7 NA TRBV15
CATSLGARSTDTQYF TRBJ2-3 NA TRBV24-1
CASSRQGTHEQYF TRBJ2-7 NA TRBV13
CASSLGTGIEPQHF TRBJ1-5 NA TRBV5-8
CASSPGGAGEQYF TRBJ2-7 many TRBV5-8
CASSYPGAYDYTF TRBJ1-2 NA TRBV6-1
CARSRGGGGETQYF TRBJ2-5 NA TRBV30
CASSGPGLAGPAYNEQFF TRBJ2-1 NA TRBV6-4
CASSLEEGRPDTQYF TRBJ2-3 NA TRBV7-9
CASTTPRGFDQPQHF TRBJ1-5 NA TRBV28
CASSFPGQGSYEQYF TRBJ2-7 NA TRBV7-9
CASNQDSNTGELFF TRBJ2-2 NA TRBV10-1
CSARSGLGGEQFF TRBJ2-1 many TRBV20-1
CASSEVRGDTQYF TRBJ2-3 few TRBV3-1
CASSAELAGVKQYF TRBJ2-7 NA TRBV2
CASSQAGTSYNEQFF TRBJ2-1 NA TRBV3-1
CASSLGLAGVTGANVLTF TRBJ2-6 NA TRBV5-6
CASSFMDRRAGANVLTF TRBJ2-6 NA TRBV28
CSEGAGGGETQYF TRBJ2-5 NA TRBV20-1
CASSPGQRAYEQYF TRBJ2-7 NA TRBV11-2
CASSHRLGAPNTGELFF TRBJ2-2 NA TRBV9
CASSLAGTSGRLSYF TRBJ2-5 many TRBV5-8
CASSSGGTPTYEQYF TRBJ2-7 many TRBV7-3
CASSLEGVSSYEQYF TRBJ2-7 NA TRBV11-2
CASRAVDNEQFF TRBJ2-1 NA TRBV6-1
CASRASGSGYNEQFF TRBJ2-1 many TRBV5-6
CASSIAGVGETQYF TRBJ2-5 few TRBV7-2
CASSLGGGANEKLFF TRBJ1-4 NA TRBV7-9
CATSDGAGPYSYNEQFF TRBJ2-1 many TRBV24-1
CASSELAPLNSPLHF TRBJ1-6 NA TRBV2
CASSLGAMRPNF TRBJ2-7 NA TRBV12-3/TRBV12-4
CASSLGGTTNEKLFF TRBJ1-4 NA TRBV11-2
CSASRAAGEQYF TRBJ2-7 NA TRBV20-1
CASSYPLAGEVGELFF TRBJ2-2 many TRBV6-2/TRBV6-3
CASATARNYGYTF TRBJ1-2 NA TRBV27
CSARTAGTMNTEAFF TRBJ1-1 NA TRBV20-1
CSWGDRASSYEQYF TRBJ2-7 NA TRBV20-1
CASSESSGYTDTQYF TRBJ2-3 many TRBV6-1